The 21 T cell receptor beta chains listed next were all sequenced from one sample in a study of blood T cell repertoires in COVID-19. Using immunoSEQ multiplex PCR, the repertoire was profiled, and TCRdb retains in-frame clones only, with some absent. There are 110,000 or so clones in the sample; 87% occur only once, and around 2.1% lies in the top ten. The sequenced sample consisted of peripheral blood. Source of these receptors: a woman aged 50 to 60 with acute or convalescent COVID-19.

The chain has TRBV2 and TRBJ1-5; TRBD1 matches at 10 bases. This CDR3 is built from 14 residues. Unmatched junction bases numbered 6, after V lost 6 bases and J lost 7 bases. Germline CDR1 reads SNHLY; CDR2 reads FYNNEI. In nucleotides, the CDR3 is TGTGCCAGCAGGGGGACAGGGGCAGGGCAGCCCCAGCATTTT. Its protein product is CASRGTGAGQPQHF.

The V call is TRBV18, the J call TRBJ1-1; TRBD1 matches 9 bases. J was trimmed by 0 bases and V by 4 bases; bases with no gene match: 6. From germline, CDR1 is KGHSH and CDR2 LQKENI. The CDR3 runs to 16 residues. The CDR3 DNA reads TGTGCCAGCTCACTGGACAGGGGACGCATGAACACTGAAGCTTTCTTT. Protein product: CASSLDRGRMNTEAFF.

V usage is TRBV2 and J usage is TRBJ1-3, with 9 bases that match TRBD1. V lost 5 bases and J lost 0; bases outside the gene matches: 2. In germline, CDR1 is SNHLY, CDR2 FYNNEI. This CDR3 region has 15 residues. CDR3 in DNA: TGTGCCAGCAGTTTACAGGGGGCCTCTGGAAACACCATATATTTT. Translation gives CASSLQGASGNTIYF.

The chain is built from TRBV4-1 and TRBJ2-3; TRBD2 agrees at 12 bases. Germline loops: CDR1 MGHRA, CDR2 YSYEKL. The CDR3 has 15 residues. Trimming took 10 bases from V and 3 from J; bases not matched to a gene: 8. CDR3 sequence: CAIARTSGGTDTQYF. In DNA, the CDR3 is TGCGCCATCGCTCGAACTAGCGGGGGGACAGATACGCAGTATTTT.

V gene TRBV29-1 combines with J gene TRBJ2-5; D ambiguous. This CDR3 contains 13 residues. V was trimmed by 3 bases and J by 5 bases, leaving 13 bases between them. From germline, CDR1 is SQVTM and CDR2 ANQGSEA. CDR3 loop: CSVDPTVGETQYF. The CDR3 DNA reads TGCAGCGTTGACCCCACGGTCGGGGAGACCCAGTACTTC.

The chain carries TRBV18 and TRBJ2-3; 9 nucleotides match TRBD2. The V gene end was trimmed by 6 bases and the J gene end by 8 bases; junction bases not matched to a gene: 15. This CDR3 is built from 16 residues. The germline V gene encodes CDR1 KGHSH and CDR2 LQKENI. CDR3 bases: TGTGCCAGCTCTCTCCTCCAAGCGGGGGGCCACGCTACGCAGTATTTT. Translated: CASSLLQAGGHATQYF.

The V gene is TRBV11-1, the J gene TRBJ1-1, with D maybe TRBD1 (5 bases). Germline CDR1 SGHAT, CDR2 FQDESV (reference sequence). Trimming took 6 bases from V and 5 from J, leaving 10 bases between them. This CDR3 region has 12 residues. CDR3 nucleotides: TGTGCCAGCAGTCCAGGGTGGACTGAAGCTTTCTTT. Its protein is CASSPGWTEAFF.

The chain carries TRBV6-6 and TRBJ2-7; no definite D call. Germline lookup yields CDR1 MNHNY and CDR2 SVGAGI (reference sequence). There are 13 residues in the CDR3. Trimming removed 9 bases at V and 0 bases at J, with 12 bases between. CDR3 protein: CASRSADSYEQYF. In DNA form, the CDR3 reads TGTGCCAGTCGCTCGGCGGACTCCTACGAGCAGTACTTC.

The genes are TRBV18 and TRBJ1-6, with D uncertain. The CDR3 runs to 15 residues. V lost 3 bases, J lost 5 bases, and 11 bases lay in between. Germline loops: CDR1 KGHSH, CDR2 LQKENI. The CDR3 nucleotides are TGTGCCAGCTCACCCGCGGTTTCGGATAATTCACCCCTCCACTTT. This translates into CASSPAVSDNSPLHF.

The chain has TRBV6-5 and TRBJ1-5, with D possibly being TRBD1 (5 bases). This CDR3 has 14 residues. Trimming stripped 5 bases from V and 2 bases from J, with 10 bases between. The V gene's germline CDR1 is MNHEY and CDR2 SVGAGI. CDR3 region: CASSTRTRNQPQHF. The CDR3 coding sequence is TGTGCCAGCAGTACCCGGACACGCAATCAGCCCCAGCATTTT.

This chain joins TRBV6-5 and TRBJ1-2, with D possibly matching TRBD1 (5 bases). Germline-derived CDR1 and CDR2 are MNHEY and SVGAGI. The CDR3 runs to 13 residues. V was trimmed by 2 bases and J by 7 bases, leaving 11 bases between them. The CDR3 is CASSYSRASGYTF. The CDR3, as DNA: TGTGCCAGCAGTTACAGCAGGGCGAGTGGCTACACCTTC.

The V gene is TRBV27, the J gene TRBJ2-7, with TRBD2 identical over 10 bases. CDR3 length equals 13 residues. After removal of 3 bases from V and 4 bases from J, the junction contained 0 bases not matched to a gene. Germline V CDR1 and CDR2: MNHEY, SMNVEV (reference sequence). For the CDR3, the DNA is TGTGCCAGCAGTTTTAGCGGGAGGTACGAGCAGTACTTC. Translated: CASSFSGRYEQYF.

The CDR3 loop is CASSRGLAGDSNEQYF. In nucleotides, the CDR3 is TGTGCCAGTAGTAGGGGACTAGCGGGAGATTCGAACGAGCAGTACTTC. This rearrangement joins TRBV19 to TRBJ2-7; 14 bases are shared with TRBD2. Losses at the gene ends were 4 bases for V and 5 bases for J; bases not matched to a gene: 7. From germline, CDR1 is LNHDA and CDR2 SQIVND (reference sequence). CDR3 length: 16 residues.

The rearrangement links TRBV4-1 to TRBJ2-7; a weak D match, TRBD2 (5 bases). CDR3 size: 14 residues. Germline values: CDR1 MGHRA, CDR2 YSYEKL. The ends were cut back, 4 bases at V and 4 bases at J, with 14 bases in the middle. The CDR3 region is CASSPIGNGYEQYF. CDR3 bases: TGCGCCAGCAGCCCTATCGGGAACGGGTACGAGCAGTACTTC.

A single count supports this clone. CDR3 region: CASSISISNQPQHF. CDR3 DNA sequence: TGTGCCAGTAGTATCTCTATTAGCAATCAGCCCCAGCATTTT. This rearrangement joins TRBV19 to TRBJ1-5, with D unresolved. Per the germline V gene, CDR1 is LNHDA and CDR2 is SQIVND (reference sequence). Deletions cut 3 bases from V and 0 bases from J, with 6 bases between. The CDR3 runs to 14 residues.

V gene TRBV6-1 combines with J gene TRBJ2-3; D is possibly TRBD2 (6 bases). V was cut by 2 bases and J by 8 bases, with 11 bases left in between. The CDR3 loop spans 13 amino acids. Germline V gene sequence: CDR1 MNHNS, CDR2 SASEGT. The DNA of the CDR3 is TGTGCCAGCAGTGAAATTGGGGGAGGTACGCAGTATTTT. Translation: CASSEIGGGTQYF.

The chain couples TRBV5-1 to TRBJ1-1; D may be TRBD1 (6 bases). Germline CDR1 and CDR2: SGHRS and YFSETQ. This CDR3 is 14 amino acids long. V lost 2 bases to trimming and J lost 4 bases, with 12 bases between them. In nucleotides, the CDR3 is TGCGCCAGCAGCTTTGGCGGGGGGCGCACTGAAGCTTTCTTT. Protein product: CASSFGGGRTEAFF.

This chain joins TRBV6-5 and TRBJ1-1, with D possibly TRBD1 on 5 matching bases. V was cut by 5 bases and J by 2 bases, with 9 bases left in between. Germline-derived CDR1 and CDR2 are MNHEY and SVGAGI. The CDR3 consists of 13 residues. DNA for the CDR3: TGTGCCAGCAGTCGACAGTTTAACACTGAAGCTTTCTTT. Protein product: CASSRQFNTEAFF.

The rearrangement links TRBV3-1 (or the pseudogene TRBV3-2) to TRBJ1-1; a possible D gene is TRBD1 (6 bases). The germline gives CDR1 LGHDT, CDR2 YNNKEL (reference sequence). The CDR3 length is 12 residues. V was pared by 4 bases and J by 11 bases, with 14 bases between. The CDR3: CASSPSWGRAFF. CDR3 DNA sequence: TGTGCCAGCAGCCCCTCTTGGGGGCGGGCTTTCTTT.

This clone showed up just a few times. V gene TRBV28 combines with J gene TRBJ2-5; a weak D match, TRBD2 (6 bases). The ends were cut back, 5 bases at V and 6 bases at J, with 16 bases in the middle. CDR1 and CDR2 from the germline V gene are MDHEN and SYDVKM. CDR3 length: 14 amino acids. The CDR3 nucleotides read TGTGCCAGCAGTAGAAGGCGGGGATTGCAGACCCAGTACTTC. Protein: CASSRRRGLQTQYF.

CDR3 nucleotide sequence: TGCGCCAGCTGGGGGGAGAACGAGCAGTACTTC. It translates to CASWGENEQYF. This sequence joins TRBV10-1 and TRBJ2-7, with a weak D call TRBD2 (6 bases). Germline V CDR1 and CDR2: WNHNN, SYGVQD (reference sequence). The CDR3 length is 11 residues. Trimming shortened V by 8 bases and J by 5 bases, and 10 bases separated the two germline ends.